This T cell receptor beta chain is drawn from a study of post-analysis software for immune sequencing data. Study details: In terms of disease course, relapsing-remitting, secondary progressive and progressive-relapsing multiple sclerosis were included. Regarding the study as a whole: A few TRBV segments appeared more often in patients than in controls, and TRBV5-6, TRBV5-1 and TRBV20-1 were among these. Among multiple sclerosis patients, normalized Chao1 diversity was significantly below that of controls.

TCR beta cDNA libraries included unique molecular identifiers. Input populations of about 0.9 to 10 million T cells gave rise to about 480,000 cDNA molecules. TCRdb re-derived calls from the PCR reads in MiXCR, one entry per CDR3 protein. The sample has 750,000 to 950,000 distinct CDR3 sequences, around 45% seen once. Regarding this clonotype: What it binds is unknown.

Germline V CDR1 and CDR2: SGHRS, YFSETQ. The CDR3 extends over 18 amino acids. Trimming removed 4 bases at V and 0 bases at J, with 20 bases between. J is TRBJ2-1 and V is TRBV5-1; D call uncertain. This clonotype was obtained from a girl aged 5 to 17 with multiple sclerosis. The sequenced sample consisted of blood. CDR3 in amino acids: CASSPNPLPTSSYNEQFF. In DNA, the CDR3 is TGCGCCAGCAGCCCGAACCCCCTACCGACGAGCTCCTACAATGAGCAGTTCTTC.